The following is a TCR beta chain sequence with its context. This CDR3 has 17 residues. V was pared by 6 bases and J by 2 bases, with 12 bases of the junction left unmatched. The germline V gene encodes CDR1 LNHDA and CDR2 SQIVND (reference sequence). These data are taken from a study of blood T cell repertoires in COVID-19. Overall study: T cells, B-cell-depleted T cells, or PBMCs provided the cDNA or gDNA that served as material.

Under the authors' procedure: Nucleated cell counts were estimated from reference gene primer amplification. TCRdb keeps only in-frame clones here, not all; method: immunoSEQ multiplex PCR. V and J calls and clone size are given by that table; D and trimming were obtained from the DNA. The sample lists 150,000 to 200,000 clones; around 84% were seen once. The chain carries TRBV19 and TRBJ1-2, with 10 bases identical to TRBD1. Specimen: peripheral blood. The TCR was taken from a man in his fifties with active or convalescent COVID-19. The CDR3 loop is CASRYGGTGDPNYGYTF. CDR3 DNA sequence: TGTGCCAGTAGATATGGGGGGACAGGGGATCCCAACTATGGCTACACCTTC.